One and the same sample provided the 18 T cell receptor beta chains below, sequenced in a study of shared clonotypes between healthy human individuals. Method: immunoSEQ multiplex PCR; TCRdb's copy keeps in-frame clones and lacks some. This table has approximately 2.1 million clones, just over 90% appearing once. Material for sequencing was naive CD4+ T cells from PBMCs. Subset in this sample: CD45RA+ positively selected. The receptors come from a man in his late teens or twenties in good health. Some clones in this sample may be carry-over from other donors' samples.

The chain combines TRBV10-2 with TRBJ2-1; D is uncertain. The CDR3 has 11 residues. Germline CDR1 is WSHSY and CDR2 is SAAADI. V lost 4 bases, J lost 12 bases, and 10 bases lay in between. Here the CDR3 reads CASSALTVQFF. For the CDR3, the DNA is TGCGCCAGCAGTGCCCTTACGGTGCAGTTCTTC.

The chain is built from TRBV15 and TRBJ2-1; D not certain. The CDR3 length is 15 residues. The ends were cut back, 3 bases at V and 0 bases at J, with 9 bases in the middle. Germline assignment: CDR1 LNHNV and CDR2 YYDKDF (reference sequence). Written as DNA, the CDR3 is TGTGCCACCAGCAGCGGACGAAGCTCCTACAATGAGCAGTTCTTC. Protein product: CATSSGRSSYNEQFF.

About this clone itself: The same CDR3 arises from other DNA sequences in this sample as well. The chain is built from TRBV7-9 and TRBJ2-1; D unclear. This CDR3 contains 11 residues. The ends were cut back, 4 bases at V and 5 bases at J, with 3 bases in the middle. Germline assignment: CDR1 SEHNR and CDR2 FQNEAQ (reference sequence). The CDR3 loop is CASSSHNEQFF. The CDR3 DNA sequence: TGTGCCAGCAGCTCGCACAATGAGCAGTTCTTC.

The chain carries TRBV12-2 and TRBJ2-7. TRBV12-2 is recorded as a pseudogene. The CDR3 covers 16 residues. The CDR3 nucleotides are TGTGCAAGTCCCGGAGACGACGGACGCTGGGCCTACGAGCAGTACTTC. It codes for CASPGDDGRWAYEQYF.

This rearrangement joins TRBV10-3 to TRBJ1-1, with 11 bases that match TRBD1. V shed 4 bases, J shed 5 bases, and the junction held 6 bases outside the gene matches. CDR3 size: 15 residues. CDR1 ENHRY and CDR2 SYGVKD come from the germline V gene. Written as DNA, the CDR3 is TGTGCCATCAGTGTTATGGGACAGGGGGAAACTGAAGCTTTCTTT. Its protein is CAISVMGQGETEAFF.

The chain joins TRBV5-1 to TRBJ2-5; a weak D match, TRBD2 (6 bases). The germline V gene has CDR1 SGHRS and CDR2 YFSETQ. Deletions cut 4 bases from V and 4 bases from J, with 17 bases between. There are 15 residues in the CDR3. CDR3 sequence reads: CASSGNSGASETQYF. The CDR3 DNA follows: TGCGCCAGCAGCGGGAATAGCGGAGCCTCAGAGACCCAGTACTTC. Filled out from reference TRBV5-1 and TRBJ2-5, the complete variable domain reads KAGVTQTPRYLIKTRGQQVTLSCSPISGHRSVSWYQQTPGQGLQFLFEYFSETQRNKGNFPGRFSGRQFSNSRSEMNVSTLELGDSALYLCASSGNSGASETQYFGPGTRLLVL.

CDR3 sequence (DNA): TGTGCCAGCAGCTCCCCGAACGATTGGCGAGATACGCAGTATTTT. Its translation is CASSSPNDWRDTQYF. The gene calls are TRBV7-2 and TRBJ2-3, with D unresolved. Germline CDR1 and CDR2: SGHTA and FQGNSA. This CDR3 spans 15 amino acids. Between the trimmed V and J ends, which lost 4 bases and 5 bases, there was a span of 16 bases.

This chain connects TRBV27 to TRBJ2-5; no clear D. Trimming pared 2 bases from V and 2 bases from J, leaving 12 bases between. The CDR3 runs 15 residues. Germline CDR1 reads MNHEY; CDR2 reads SMNVEV (reference sequence). The CDR3 sequence is CASSLNRLPQETQYF. The CDR3 DNA reads TGTGCCAGCAGTTTAAATCGACTGCCACAAGAGACCCAGTACTTC.

The chain recombines TRBV2 with TRBJ2-5, with D perhaps being TRBD1 or TRBD2 (5 bases each). V was clipped by 4 bases and J by 10 bases, with 16 bases between them. Per the germline V gene, CDR1 is SNHLY and CDR2 is FYNNEI. The CDR3 spans 13 residues. CDR3 nucleotides: TGTGCCAGCAGTGGGTGGGACCGGGCGATCCAGTACTTC. This sequence encodes CASSGWDRAIQYF.

The rearrangement links TRBV2 to TRBJ1-2; D might be TRBD1 (6 bases). V gave up 5 bases and J gave up 2 bases, with 15 bases separating them. The CDR3 consists of 15 residues. Germline V gene data show CDR1 as SNHLY and CDR2 as FYNNEI. The CDR3, as DNA: TGTGCCAGCAGTTTCAATGGGGGGCCGAACTATGGCTACACCTTC. Its translation: CASSFNGGPNYGYTF.

The genes are TRBV5-1 and TRBJ2-6, with D uncertain. CDR3 length: 15 amino acids. From germline, CDR1 is SGHRS and CDR2 YFSETQ. V was shortened by 0 bases and J by 0 bases, with 4 bases between the two germline ends. CDR3 sequence reads: CASSLENSGANVLTF. The CDR3 DNA reads TGCGCCAGCAGCTTGGAAAACTCTGGGGCCAACGTCCTGACTTTC.

The chain employs TRBV29-1 and TRBJ2-1; tentative D call: TRBD2 (6 bases). V lost 4 bases to trimming and J lost 15 bases, with 16 bases between them. Germline V gene lookup returns CDR1 SQVTM and CDR2 ANQGSEA. The CDR3 loop spans 11 amino acids. CDR3 protein: CSVVVQTSMFF. The CDR3 DNA reads as TGCAGCGTTGTGGTCCAGACTAGTATGTTCTTC.

Of note for this clone: Other DNA sequences from this sample encode an identical CDR3 as well. The chain employs TRBV19 and TRBJ1-1; D unresolved. This CDR3 region has 14 residues. Trimming pared 3 bases from V and 1 base from J, leaving 9 bases between. The germline V gene has CDR1 LNHDA and CDR2 SQIVND (reference sequence). The CDR3 DNA reads as TGTGCCAGTAGTATTTTGGGTGGGAACACTGAAGCTTTCTTT. It specifies CASSILGGNTEAFF.

The chain employs TRBV7-3 and TRBJ1-1; D not certain. Deletions cut 3 bases from V and 1 base from J, with 18 bases between. This CDR3 comprises 17 residues. The germline gives CDR1 SGHTA, CDR2 FQGTGA. DNA of the CDR3: TGTGCCAGCAGCTTTACCTTGGGGAGCACGGGGAACACTGAAGCTTTCTTT. Translating gives CASSFTLGSTGNTEAFF.

The chain uses TRBV5-5 and TRBJ2-7; perhaps TRBD2 as D (6 bases). V was cut by 0 bases and J by 3 bases, with 13 bases left in between. The CDR3 extends over 15 amino acids. Germline V gene lookup returns CDR1 SGHKS and CDR2 YYEKEE (reference sequence). CDR3 amino acids: CASSLGAGIGYEQYF. Written as DNA, the CDR3 is TGTGCCAGCAGCTTGGGGGCGGGAATTGGCTACGAGCAGTACTTC.

This clone was found once. This chain connects TRBV18 to TRBJ2-2; 8 nucleotides match TRBD1. Germline trimming cut 3 bases from V and 5 bases from J; bases unmatched to any gene: 8. The V gene's germline CDR1 is KGHSH and CDR2 LQKENI. The CDR3 runs 16 residues. The CDR3 loop is CASSPGQGGFTGELFF. CDR3 DNA: TGTGCCAGCTCACCTGGACAGGGCGGATTTACCGGGGAGCTGTTTTTT.

This chain links TRBV5-5 with TRBJ1-1; D gene unclear. The ends were cut back, 5 bases at V and 2 bases at J, with 13 bases in the middle. CDR1 is SGHKS, CDR2 YYEKEE, per germline (reference sequence). The CDR3 is 14 residues long. CDR3 sequence reads: CASSSAQPNTEAFF. As DNA, the CDR3 is TGTGCCAGCAGTTCCGCCCAACCCAACACTGAAGCTTTCTTT. The full variable domain, its missing parts supplied by reference TRBV5-5 and TRBJ1-1, is DAGVTQSPTHLIKTRGQQVTLRCSPISGHKSVSWYQQVLGQGPQFIFQYYEKEERGRGNFPDRFSARQFPNYSSELNVNALLLGDSALYLCASSSAQPNTEAFFGQGTRLTVV.

The V gene is TRBV28, the J gene TRBJ2-1, with D possibly being TRBD1 (5 bases). The CDR3 runs to 19 residues. The germline CDR1 and CDR2 sequences are MDHEN and SYDVKM. The V and J ends lost 7 bases and 3 bases respectively, with 28 bases between them. The CDR3: CASMEGVRPRNAHYNEQFF. The DNA for the CDR3 is TGTGCCAGCATGGAAGGGGTGAGGCCCCGAAACGCCCACTACAATGAGCAGTTCTTC.